The 13 T cell receptor beta chains below come from one sample, sequenced in a study of T cells in Graves' hyperthyroidism and ophthalmopathy (dated by TCRdb to 2018 to 2020). Library creation used multiplex PCR. Sequencing was performed on an Illumina HiSeq 2000. The TCR beta CDR3 regions were amplified from the RNA transcripts. A first-round RT-PCR of the TCR CDR3 used the HTBI primer set with the Qiagen OneStep RT-PCR kit. The raw public reads went through TCRdb reprocessing: fastp at Q25, MiXCR clone calling, in-frame beta chains kept. Every entry covers one CDR3 protein and lists the most common genes and DNA from its rows. Present in this sample are around 420,000 distinct CDR3 sequences, around 14% of which were seen just once. The ten top clones hold approximately 7.5% of the sample. Sequenced sample: blood. The receptors were sampled from a woman under 30 with Graves' hyperthyroidism.

The table lists this clonotype with many counts. A junction end diverges from the germline sequence, so it may reflect a read error. The chain recombines TRBV6-1 with TRBJ1-2; the match to TRBD1 covers 7 bases. The V gene's germline CDR1 is MNHNS and CDR2 SASEGT. The CDR3 totals 13 residues. Here the CDR3 reads CASREDRVLGYTF. CDR3 DNA: TGTGCCAGCAGAGAAGACAGGGTCCTTGGCTACACCTTC.

This clonotype was observed at least ten times. The genes are TRBV20-1 and TRBJ1-2, with a tentative D call TRBD1 (6 bases). The CDR3 consists of 16 residues. Germline lookup yields CDR1 DFQATT and CDR2 SNEGSKA (reference sequence). Trimming stripped 5 bases from V and 3 bases from J, with 22 bases between. Written as DNA, the CDR3 is TGCAGTGCTGTAAACGACAGGAGTGAAAGGGACTATGGCTACACCTTC. Residues: CSAVNDRSERDYGYTF.

V and J are TRBV20-1 and TRBJ2-1; D is possibly TRBD2 (5 bases). This CDR3 has 14 residues. The V gene lost 6 bases and the J gene lost 0 bases, with 12 bases spanning the gap. Germline values: CDR1 DFQATT, CDR2 SNEGSKA (reference sequence). CDR3 residues: CSAQRGGSYNEQFF. CDR3 DNA: TGCAGTGCACAACGGGGTGGCTCCTACAATGAGCAGTTCTTC.

The chain recombines TRBV7-2 with TRBJ2-3; a weak D match, TRBD1 (5 bases). CDR1 and CDR2 (germline): SGHTA, FQGNSA. This CDR3 is 14 amino acids long. Deletions cut 5 bases from V and 2 bases from J, with 11 bases between. The CDR3 here is CASSQDSFTDTQYF. In DNA form, the CDR3 reads TGTGCCAGCAGCCAAGACAGTTTCACAGATACGCAGTATTTT.

This clonotype has a count of ten or more. The rearrangement joins TRBV6-1 to TRBJ1-5, with TRBD1 identical over 10 bases. The junction had 4 bases not matched to a gene; V was cut back by 6 bases and J by 2 bases. This CDR3 is 15 amino acids long. CDR1 and CDR2 from the germline V gene are MNHNS and SASEGT. In DNA, the CDR3 is TGTGCCAGCAGGAGCGGGACAGGGGGCAATCAGCCCCAGCATTTT. Translated: CASRSGTGGNQPQHF.

This clonotype occurred a few times. This chain uses TRBV25-1 with TRBJ2-3, with D possibly matching TRBD2 (5 bases). This CDR3 is built from 16 residues. V was cut by 1 base and J by 2 bases, with 13 bases left in between. CDR1 is MGHDK, CDR2 SYGVNS, per germline. CDR3 residues: CASSEFASSDTDTQYF. CDR3 nucleotides: TGTGCCAGCAGTGAATTTGCTAGCTCCGACACAGATACGCAGTATTTT. Based on the CDR3 plus reference TRBV25-1 and TRBJ2-3, the full variable domain is EADIYQTPRYLVIGTGKKITLECSQTMGHDKMYWYQQDPGMELHLIHYSYGVNSTEKGDLSSESTVSRIRTEHFPLTLESARPSHTSQYLCASSEFASSDTDTQYFGPGTRLTVL.

This clonotype was seen only a few times. The rearrangement links TRBV29-1 to TRBJ2-7, with a weak D call TRBD1 (6 bases). The CDR3 totals 16 residues. CDR1 SQVTM and CDR2 ANQGSEA come from the germline V gene. V lost 2 bases and J lost 7, with 24 bases in between. CDR3 nucleotides: TGCAGCGTTGAAATGGTATCAGGGGCGGTCCTGGGGGAGCAGTACTTC. Amino acid sequence: CSVEMVSGAVLGEQYF.

The gene calls are TRBV9 and TRBJ2-2; 10 nucleotides agree with TRBD2. The germline gives CDR1 SGDLS, CDR2 YYNGEE. The length of the CDR3 is 15 residues. V gave up 0 bases and J gave up 6 bases; unmatched junction bases: 2. CDR3 amino acids: CASSVASGSSGELFF. CDR3 bases: TGTGCCAGCAGCGTAGCTAGCGGGAGCTCCGGGGAGCTGTTTTTT. The variable domain in full, completed from reference TRBV9 and TRBJ2-2, reads DSGVTQTPKHLITATGQRVTLRCSPRSGDLSVYWYQQSLDQGLQFLIQYYNGEERAKGNILERFSAQQFPDLHSELNLSSLELGDSALYFCASSVASGSSGELFFGEGSRLTVL.

The sample holds many counts of this clonotype. The V and J genes are TRBV12-5 and TRBJ2-5; 12 nucleotides align to TRBD2. The CDR3 has 18 residues. J lost 0 bases, V lost 0 bases, and 5 bases had no gene match. CDR1 and CDR2 (germline): LGHNT, FRNRAP. CDR3 region: CASGLVRLAGANQETQYF. CDR3 DNA: TGTGCTAGTGGTTTGGTACGACTAGCGGGAGCGAACCAAGAGACCCAGTACTTC. The full variable domain, in which reference TRBV12-5 and TRBJ2-5 provide the parts outside the CDR3, is DARVTQTPRHKVTEMGQEVTMRCQPILGHNTVFWYRQTMMQGLELLAYFRNRAPLDDSGMPKDRFSAEMPDATLATLKIQPSEPRDSAVYFCASGLVRLAGANQETQYFGPGTRLLVL.

This clonotype was counted many times. The V gene is TRBV7-9, the J gene TRBJ2-1, with 14 bases aligning to TRBD2. V was pared by 2 bases and J by 6 bases, with 6 bases of the junction left unmatched. Germline CDR1 is SEHNR and CDR2 is FQNEAQ (reference sequence). This CDR3 contains 17 residues. The CDR3 nucleotides are TGTGCCAGCAGCTTATCCCCGGGACTAGCGGGAGTCAATGAGCAGTTCTTC. Encoded protein: CASSLSPGLAGVNEQFF.

This clonotype appeared many times. CDR3 DNA: TGTGCCAGCAGCACGGGACCGGAACCCTACGAGCAGTACTTC. This sequence encodes CASSTGPEPYEQYF. The genes are TRBV5-6 and TRBJ2-7; the D call may be TRBD1 or TRBD2 (5 bases each). Germline V gene sequence: CDR1 SGHDT, CDR2 YYEEEE. CDR3 size: 14 residues. V was shortened by 4 bases and J by 2 bases, with 13 bases between the two germline ends.

This clonotype was counted ten times or more. The rearrangement uses TRBV19 and TRBJ2-2; 8 bases are a match to TRBD1. V shed 10 bases and J 0 bases; nucleotides not matched to a gene: 7. In germline, CDR1 is LNHDA, CDR2 SQIVND (reference sequence). The CDR3 is 15 residues long. CDR3: CATFGTGSNTGELFF. The DNA for the CDR3 is TGTGCCACCTTCGGGACAGGTTCGAACACCGGGGAGCTGTTTTTT.

This clonotype was detected only a few times. The gene calls are TRBV7-2 and TRBJ1-1, with TRBD1 as a possible D gene (6 bases). The CDR3 sequence is 15 residues long. Trimming took off 4 bases at V and 0 bases at J, with 12 bases between the two ends. CDR1 SGHTA and CDR2 FQGNSA come from the germline V gene. The CDR3 nucleotides read TGTGCCAGCAGCTCGGACAGAGATATGAACACTGAAGCTTTCTTT. This sequence encodes CASSSDRDMNTEAFF. Variable domain in full (rest from reference TRBV7-2 and TRBJ1-1): GAGVSQSPSNKVTEKGKDVELRCDPISGHTALYWYRQSLGQGLEFLIYFQGNSAPDKSGLPSDRFSAERTGGSVSTLTIQRTQQEDSAVYLCASSSDRDMNTEAFFGQGTRLTVV.